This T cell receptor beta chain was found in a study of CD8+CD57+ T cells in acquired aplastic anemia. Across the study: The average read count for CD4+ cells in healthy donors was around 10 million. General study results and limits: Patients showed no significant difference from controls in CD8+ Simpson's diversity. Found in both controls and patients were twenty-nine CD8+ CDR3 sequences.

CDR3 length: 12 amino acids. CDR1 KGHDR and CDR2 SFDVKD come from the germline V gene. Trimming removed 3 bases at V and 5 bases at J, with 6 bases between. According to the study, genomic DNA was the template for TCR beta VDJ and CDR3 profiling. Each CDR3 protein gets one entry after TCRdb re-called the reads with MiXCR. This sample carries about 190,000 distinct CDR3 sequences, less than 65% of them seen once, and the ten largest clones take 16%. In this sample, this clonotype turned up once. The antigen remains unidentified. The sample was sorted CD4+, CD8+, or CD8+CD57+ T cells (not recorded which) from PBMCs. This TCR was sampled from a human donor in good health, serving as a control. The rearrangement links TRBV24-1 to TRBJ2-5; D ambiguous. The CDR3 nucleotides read TGTGCCACCAGTGATAGTGTGGAGACCCAGTACTTC. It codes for CATSDSVETQYF.